This passage covers 5 T cell receptor beta chains from one sample sequenced in a study of blood T cell repertoires in COVID-19 (dated by TCRdb to between 2020 and 2021). Libraries were constructed by the immunoSEQ multiplex PCR assay. What TCRdb holds here is the immuneACCESS table cut down to in-frame rearrangements. Part of the clones is not present; checked against another copy, under half of the missing clones reflect an unresolved V gene, and the others are unexplained. The sample yields roughly 66,000 clones; less than 85% were counted once. Clones ranked in the top ten supply 5% to 8% of the sample. Sequencing was done on a sample of peripheral blood. The receptors here all came from a man aged 55 to 70 with acute or convalescent COVID-19.

The chain employs TRBV5-1 and TRBJ2-1; TRBD1 aligns across 9 bases. The ends lost 5 bases at V and 5 bases at J; junction bases unmatched: 5. The CDR3 extends over 14 amino acids. CDR1 SGHRS and CDR2 YFSETQ come from the germline V gene. This chain's CDR3 is CASSSGQGHNEQFF. CDR3 DNA: TGCGCCAGCAGTTCGGGACAGGGCCACAATGAGCAGTTCTTC.

V usage is TRBV5-1 and J usage is TRBJ2-1, with a tentative D call TRBD1 (6 bases). Germline loops: CDR1 SGHRS, CDR2 YFSETQ. The ends were cut back, 1 base at V and 12 bases at J, with 11 bases in the middle. The length of the CDR3 is 12 residues. CDR3: CASSLNRAGQFF. The CDR3, as DNA: TGCGCCAGCAGCTTGAACAGGGCCGGGCAGTTCTTC.

The chain is built from TRBV27 and TRBJ1-6; 11 bases match TRBD1. CDR3 length: 16 amino acids. J was trimmed by 10 bases and V by 0 bases; bases with no gene match: 5. The germline V gene has CDR1 MNHEY and CDR2 SMNVEV (reference sequence). DNA for the CDR3: TGTGCCAGCAGTTTATCTCCCGGACAGGGGGCCTCACCCCTCCACTTT. Translated, it gives CASSLSPGQGASPLHF.

V is TRBV19 and J is TRBJ1-2, with TRBD1 identical over 9 bases. Losses at the gene ends were 7 bases for V and 9 bases for J; bases not matched to a gene: 12. The CDR3 spans 14 residues. Per the germline V gene, CDR1 is LNHDA and CDR2 is SQIVND (reference sequence). The CDR3 coding sequence is TGTGCCAGTAACCCGGTGGGACAGGGTGTCCGCTACACCTTC. It yields the protein CASNPVGQGVRYTF.

This clone was observed a handful of times. The chain recombines TRBV7-2 with TRBJ1-5; perhaps TRBD1 as D (6 bases). The CDR3 consists of 15 residues. Germline values: CDR1 SGHTA, CDR2 FQGNSA. Trimming pared 5 bases from V and 4 bases from J, leaving 15 bases between. The CDR3 is CASSPSGVGNQPQHF. The DNA of the CDR3 is TGTGCCAGCAGCCCTTCAGGGGTCGGAAATCAGCCCCAGCATTTT.